This entry features one T cell receptor beta chain sequence. The clone's antigen remains unknown. No base quality values were provided; no much bigger clone lies one nucleotide off. Participants in the prospective study were enrolled through a virtual design, were aged roughly 18 to 90 years, and lived in approximately 24 United States geographic areas. Cohort assignment in the prospective study relied on participant-reported clinical history from a screening survey and a study questionnaire. Each participant in the prospective study had whole blood, serum and a nasopharyngeal or oropharyngeal swab collected by mobile phlebotomists. Over an approximately 2-month period, participants in the prospective study had the option of providing additional blood draws and questionnaires. Before DNA extraction, prospective study blood samples were shipped either frozen or at room temperature. The immunoSEQ Assay, a bias-controlled multiplex PCR, was used to amplify TCRbeta CDR3 regions from genomic DNA. The source study handled its data this way. The number of nucleated cells in each sample was estimated by amplification of reference gene primers within the assay. To quantify the absolute abundance of each unique TCRbeta CDR3 rearrangement, sequence reads were collapsed and filtered. For each sample, productive Simpson clonality was calculated as the square root of Simpson's diversity index over productive rearrangements. TCRdb limited this immuneACCESS table to in-frame rearrangements with V and J called. A share of clones is missing; checked studies link under half to unresolved V genes, and the rest is unexplained. V and J calls and clone size are as listed in that table; D and trimming were resolved from the DNA. This sample holds about 310,000 clones; 85% to 90% were observed only once. About 4.5% of the sample lies in the top ten.

This entry comes from a study of blood T cell repertoires in COVID-19 (dated by TCRdb to the early 2020s). About the study as a whole: Samples covering the acute and convalescent phases of COVID-19 were provided by collaborators in the United States, Italy and Spain. The samples were drawn from the first 160 participants of the ongoing ImmuneRACE study and from 1,254 subjects provided by 6 global collaborators. The dataset comprised deeply sampled blood TCRbeta repertoires from subjects exposed to, actively infected with, or recovered from COVID-19. The material from the prospective study consisted of cDNA or gDNA derived from T cells, B-cell-depleted T cells, or PBMCs. Nearly every sample came with metadata listing a de-identified subject ID, COVID-19 status, age in years and sex. The repertoires were made available in a free public database intended to serve as a resource for research on the immune response to SARS-CoV-2. Where HLA class I and class II types were available, the types were taken from metadata supplied by the sample provider, not from assay-based typing. What the research found in general, with its limitations: How much clinical and demographic metadata was included differed by source and by participant, and the metadata was provided uncurated.

As encoded in the germline V gene, CDR1 is MDHEN while CDR2 is SYDVKM. From cysteine to phenylalanine, the CDR3 is 14 amino acids long. The entry retains the CDR3 DNA only, 42 bases that are in frame from base 1. V loses 8 bases, J loses 4 bases, and the germline ends lie 15 bases apart. Sequencing used PBMCs or T cells enriched from blood (not recorded which). The rearranged chain carries TRBV28 and TRBJ1-3, with TRBD1 as a weak D call on 6 bases. The source is a woman under 30 with acute COVID-19. The DNA sequence is given as TGTGCCAGCGAAGGGGGGGATAAGGGAAACACCATATATTTT. Its protein reads: CASEGGDKGNTIYF.